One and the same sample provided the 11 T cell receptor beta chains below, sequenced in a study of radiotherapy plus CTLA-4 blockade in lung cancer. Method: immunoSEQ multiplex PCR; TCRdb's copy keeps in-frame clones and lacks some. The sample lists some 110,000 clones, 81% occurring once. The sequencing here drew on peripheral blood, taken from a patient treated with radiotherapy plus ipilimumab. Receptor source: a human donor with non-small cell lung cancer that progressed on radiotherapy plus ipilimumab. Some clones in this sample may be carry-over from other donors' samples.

The CDR3 nucleotides are TGCGCCAGCAGCCAAGGGTCGTACGGGGGGTTTAACTATGGCTACACCTTC. Protein sequence: CASSQGSYGGFNYGYTF. The chain combines TRBV4-3 with TRBJ1-2, with D tentatively TRBD1 (5 bases). With 1 base removed from V and 1 base from J, the gap between germline ends came to 16 bases. The length of the CDR3 is 17 residues. Germline V gene data show CDR1 as LGHNA and CDR2 as YSLEER.

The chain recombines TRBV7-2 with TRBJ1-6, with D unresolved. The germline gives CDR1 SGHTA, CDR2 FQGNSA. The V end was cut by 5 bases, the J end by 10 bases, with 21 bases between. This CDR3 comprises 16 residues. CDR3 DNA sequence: TGTGCCAGCAGCCCCCGGGAAGGCAGCGGTGGGTCACCCCTCCACTTT. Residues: CASSPREGSGGSPLHF.

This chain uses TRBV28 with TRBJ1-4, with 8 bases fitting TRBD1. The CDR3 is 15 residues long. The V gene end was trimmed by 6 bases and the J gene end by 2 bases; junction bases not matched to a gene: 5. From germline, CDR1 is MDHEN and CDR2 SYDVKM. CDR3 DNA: TGTGCCAGCAGAACAGGACAGGGCACTAATGAAAAACTGTTTTTT. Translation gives CASRTGQGTNEKLFF. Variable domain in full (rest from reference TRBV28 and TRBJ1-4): DVKVTQSSRYLVKRTGEKVFLECVQDMDHENMFWYRQDPGLGLRLIYFSYDVKMKEKGDIPEGYSVSREKKERFSLILESASTNQTSMYLCASRTGQGTNEKLFFGSGTQLSVL.

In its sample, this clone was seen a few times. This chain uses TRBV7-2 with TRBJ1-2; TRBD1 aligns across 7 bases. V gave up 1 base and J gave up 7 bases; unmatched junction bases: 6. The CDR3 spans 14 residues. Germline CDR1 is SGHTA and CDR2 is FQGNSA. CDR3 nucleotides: TGTGCCAGCAGCTTAGACAGGGGAGTGAGTGGCTACACCTTC. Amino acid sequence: CASSLDRGVSGYTF.

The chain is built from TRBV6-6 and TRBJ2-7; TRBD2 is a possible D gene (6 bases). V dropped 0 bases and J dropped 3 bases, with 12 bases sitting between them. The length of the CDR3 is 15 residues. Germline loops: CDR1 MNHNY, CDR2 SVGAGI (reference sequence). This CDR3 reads CASSYSAGAGYEQYF. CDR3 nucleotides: TGTGCCAGCAGTTACTCAGCGGGCGCGGGCTACGAGCAGTACTTC.

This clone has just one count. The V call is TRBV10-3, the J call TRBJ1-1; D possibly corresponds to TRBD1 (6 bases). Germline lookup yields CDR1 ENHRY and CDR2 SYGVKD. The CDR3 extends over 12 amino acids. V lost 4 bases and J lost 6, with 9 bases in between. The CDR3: CAISGEGAEAFF. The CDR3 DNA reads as TGTGCCATCAGTGGAGAGGGGGCTGAAGCTTTCTTT.

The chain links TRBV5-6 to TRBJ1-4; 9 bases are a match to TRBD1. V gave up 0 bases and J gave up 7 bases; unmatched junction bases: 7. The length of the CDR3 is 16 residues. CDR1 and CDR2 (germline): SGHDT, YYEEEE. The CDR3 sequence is CASSLAMGQGFEKLFF. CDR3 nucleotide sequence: TGTGCCAGCAGCTTGGCAATGGGACAGGGATTTGAAAAACTGTTTTTT. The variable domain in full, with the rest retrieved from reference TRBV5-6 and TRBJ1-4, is DAGVTQSPTHLIKTRGQQVTLRCSPKSGHDTVSWYQQALGQGPQFIFQYYEEEERQRGNFPDRFSGHQFPNYSSELNVNALLLGDSALYLCASSLAMGQGFEKLFFGSGTQLSVL.

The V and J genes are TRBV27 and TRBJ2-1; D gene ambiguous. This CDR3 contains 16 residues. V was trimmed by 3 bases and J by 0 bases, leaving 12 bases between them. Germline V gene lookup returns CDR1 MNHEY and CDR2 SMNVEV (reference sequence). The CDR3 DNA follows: TGTGCCAGCAGTTTGCTTGGTACGAGCTCCTACAATGAGCAGTTCTTC. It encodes CASSLLGTSSYNEQFF.

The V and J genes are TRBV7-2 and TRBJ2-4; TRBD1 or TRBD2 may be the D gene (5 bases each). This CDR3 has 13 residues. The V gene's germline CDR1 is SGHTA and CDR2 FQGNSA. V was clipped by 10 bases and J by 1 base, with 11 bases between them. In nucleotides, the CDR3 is TGTGCCACCGGCAGGGAGGCCAAAAACATTCAGTACTTC. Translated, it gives CATGREAKNIQYF. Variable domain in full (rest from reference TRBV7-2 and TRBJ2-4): GAGVSQSPSNKVTEKGKDVELRCDPISGHTALYWYRQSLGQGLEFLIYFQGNSAPDKSGLPSDRFSAERTGGSVSTLTIQRTQQEDSAVYLCATGREAKNIQYFGAGTRLSVL.

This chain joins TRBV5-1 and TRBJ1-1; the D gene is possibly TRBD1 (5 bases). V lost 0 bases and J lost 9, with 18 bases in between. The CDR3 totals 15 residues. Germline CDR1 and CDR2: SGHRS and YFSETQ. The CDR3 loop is CASSLATGATIKAFF. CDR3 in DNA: TGCGCCAGCAGCTTGGCCACAGGCGCGACAATTAAAGCTTTCTTT. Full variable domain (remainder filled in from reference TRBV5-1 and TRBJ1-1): KAGVTQTPRYLIKTRGQQVTLSCSPISGHRSVSWYQQTPGQGLQFLFEYFSETQRNKGNFPGRFSGRQFSNSRSEMNVSTLELGDSALYLCASSLATGATIKAFFGQGTRLTVV.

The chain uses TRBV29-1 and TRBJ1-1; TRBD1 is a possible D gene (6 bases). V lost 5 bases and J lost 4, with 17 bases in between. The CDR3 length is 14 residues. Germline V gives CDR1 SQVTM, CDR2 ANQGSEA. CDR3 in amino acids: CSVIRSRGGTEAFF. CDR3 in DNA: TGCAGCGTTATTCGTTCCAGGGGTGGCACTGAAGCTTTCTTT.